This T cell receptor beta chain comes out of a study of radiation and T cells in renal cell carcinoma. As for the study in general: Nephrectomy followed 15 Gy stereotactic body radiation by 4 weeks.

The germline V gene has CDR1 MNHEY and CDR2 SVGAGI. This CDR3 is 14 amino acids long. V lost 6 bases and J lost 5, with 16 bases in between. Overall study findings and caveats: From baseline, blood top tumor clonotypes peaked at 2 weeks post-radiation.

Libraries were prepared by immunoSEQ multiplex PCR; TCRdb keeps only in-frame clonotypes and omits some of them. This table holds some 150,000 clones, roughly 86% found once. A few counts support this clone. The antigen is unknown. The time point here: blood 2 weeks post-SBRT. Treatment noted: 15 Gy SBRT to primary tumor, nephrectomy 4 weeks later. The tumor was a clear cell renal cell carcinoma. The sequence came from a woman between 50 and 59 years old with renal cell carcinoma. Material: blood, obtained from a patient whose treatment included radiotherapy and nephrectomy. This chain connects TRBV6-5 to TRBJ1-1; D unclear. The CDR3, as DNA: TGTGCCAGCAGCTCACGAAGGCGGGAGACTGAAGCTTTCTTT. Its protein product is CASSSRRRETEAFF.